This passage covers 27 T cell receptor beta chains from one sample sequenced in a study of blood T cell repertoires in COVID-19. Sequencing was performed with immunoSEQ multiplex PCR; in TCRdb, only in-frame clones are kept and a portion is missing. The data contain approximately 250,000 clones, about 80% of them singletons. Sequenced input: PBMCs or T cells enriched from blood (not recorded which). These receptors were collected from a man younger than 40 with acute COVID-19.

The chain couples TRBV5-4 to TRBJ2-3, with D perhaps TRBD1 (5 bases). CDR1 is SGHNT and CDR2 is YYREEE in the germline V gene (reference sequence). The CDR3 has 13 amino acids. The V end was cut by 4 bases, the J end by 9 bases, with 15 bases between. CDR3 amino acids: CASSQPTDITQYF. CDR3 DNA sequence: TGTGCCAGCAGCCAGCCGACAGATATCACGCAGTATTTT.

The chain joins TRBV18 to TRBJ2-7; weak D call: TRBD1 (5 bases). Trimming stripped 2 bases from V and 6 bases from J, with 17 bases between. The CDR3 spans 15 residues. Germline values: CDR1 KGHSH, CDR2 LQKENI. The CDR3 region is CASSPSAKGASEQYV. In nucleotides, the CDR3 is TGTGCCAGCTCACCATCGGCAAAAGGGGCCTCCGAGCAGTACGTC.

This chain links TRBV7-9 with TRBJ2-1; D gene ambiguous. This CDR3 comprises 11 residues. Germline V gives CDR1 SEHNR, CDR2 FQNEAQ (reference sequence). Trimming stripped 8 bases from V and 5 bases from J, with 7 bases between. The CDR3 DNA is TGTGCCAGCTTACAGAACAATGAGCAGTTCTTC. Residues: CASLQNNEQFF.

This chain joins TRBV9 and TRBJ1-4, with D perhaps TRBD1 (6 bases). Germline lookup yields CDR1 SGDLS and CDR2 YYNGEE. The V end was cut by 0 bases, the J end by 9 bases, with 15 bases between. This CDR3 contains 15 residues. CDR3 region: CASSVGAGDMKKLFF. The CDR3 DNA is TGTGCCAGCAGCGTAGGGGCAGGGGATATGAAAAAACTGTTTTTT.

The rearrangement joins TRBV11-3 to TRBJ1-1; the D is unclear. The V end lost 3 bases, the J end lost 4 bases, and 6 bases lay between the germline ends. Germline values: CDR1 SGHNT, CDR2 YENEEA. The CDR3 runs 12 residues. CDR3: CASSFGSTEAFF. CDR3 in DNA: TGTGCCAGCAGCTTCGGGAGCACTGAAGCTTTCTTT.

The gene calls are TRBV7-9 and TRBJ1-2; D perhaps matches TRBD1 (6 bases). Looked up from germline, CDR1 is SEHNR and CDR2 is FQNEAQ (reference sequence). The CDR3 has 15 amino acids. Trimming left V 1 base short and J 2 bases short, with 11 bases between. CDR3 sequence (DNA): TGTGCCAGCAGCTTAGGTGGGGGGGCCAACTATGGCTACACCTTC. As protein: CASSLGGGANYGYTF.

CDR3 in DNA: TGTGCCAGCAGGGACAGGGGGTCCTACGAGCAGTACGTC. Amino acid sequence: CASRDRGSYEQYV. J is TRBJ2-7 and V is TRBV7-4; 10 positions match TRBD1. CDR3 length equals 13 residues. V lost 6 bases to trimming and J lost 1 base; unmatched junction nucleotides: 0. CDR1 and CDR2 (germline): SGHVT, SQSDAQ.

This chain joins TRBV19 and TRBJ1-1; tentatively, D is TRBD1 (5 bases). The CDR3 spans 13 residues. V lost 4 bases and J 3 bases, leaving 9 bases between the germline ends. Germline V gene data show CDR1 as LNHDA and CDR2 as SQIVND (reference sequence). CDR3 DNA sequence: TGTGCCAGTAGTACCGGGGGGTACACTGAAGCTTTCTTT. Translation: CASSTGGYTEAFF.

The rearrangement links TRBV29-1 to TRBJ2-1; D is possibly TRBD2 (6 bases). Germline V CDR1 and CDR2: SQVTM, ANQGSEA. Trimming shortened V by 3 bases and J by 2 bases, and 11 bases separated the two germline ends. This CDR3 region has 14 residues. CDR3 coding DNA: TGCAGCGTTGACTTAGCGGCAACCTACAATGAGCAGTTCTTC. Translated, it gives CSVDLAATYNEQFF.

The chain uses TRBV4-1 and TRBJ2-6, with unresolved D. This CDR3 contains 15 residues. Germline CDR1 MGHRA, CDR2 YSYEKL. Trimming took off 2 bases at V and 1 base at J, with 6 bases between the two ends. The CDR3 DNA reads as TGCGCCAGCAGCCAACTGAGTTCTGGGGCCAACGTCCTGACTTTC. Protein sequence: CASSQLSSGANVLTF.

The chain joins TRBV24-1 to TRBJ2-3; D may be TRBD2 (6 bases). The CDR3 runs to 13 residues. The V end lost 7 bases, the J end lost 1 base, and 8 bases lay between the germline ends. Per germline, CDR1 KGHDR and CDR2 SFDVKD. This CDR3 is CATRGGGTDTQYF. As DNA, the CDR3 is TGTGCCACCAGGGGCGGGGGCACAGATACGCAGTATTTT.

V gene TRBV10-3 combines with J gene TRBJ2-1, with TRBD2 identical over 10 bases. Germline CDR1 reads ENHRY; CDR2 reads SYGVKD. With V trimmed by 2 bases and J by 10 bases, 11 bases remained unmatched. There are 16 residues in the CDR3. In DNA, the CDR3 is TGTGCCATCAGTGAGACCGGCTTAGCGGGGGGTAAGGAGCAGTTCTTC. Encoded protein: CAISETGLAGGKEQFF.

The sample holds a few counts of this clone. The V and J genes are TRBV11-2 and TRBJ1-4; maybe TRBD1 (6 bases). The CDR3 length is 16 residues. CDR1 and CDR2 from the germline V gene are SGHAT and FQNNGV. V lost 0 bases to trimming and J lost 6 bases, with 14 bases between them. The DNA of the CDR3 is TGTGCCAGCAGCTTAGATGGGGAACAGGGTCATGAAAAACTGTTTTTT. As protein: CASSLDGEQGHEKLFF.

The chain is built from TRBV19 and TRBJ1-6; possible D gene TRBD1, 5 bases. Trimming removed 6 bases from V and 9 bases from J, with 12 bases in between. Looked up from germline, CDR1 is LNHDA and CDR2 is SQIVND (reference sequence). CDR3 length equals 13 residues. The CDR3 region is CASSGGWGSPLHF. The DNA of the CDR3 is TGTGCCAGTAGCGGGGGTTGGGGTTCACCCCTCCACTTT.

The V gene is TRBV19, the J gene TRBJ1-1; TRBD1 matches 7 bases. Trimming took 6 bases from V and 3 from J; bases not matched to a gene: 10. The CDR3 is made up of 15 amino acids. The germline V gene encodes CDR1 LNHDA and CDR2 SQIVND (reference sequence). The CDR3 bases are TGTGCCAGTAGGCCTGACAGGGTCCTGTACACTGAAGCTTTCTTT. Encoded protein: CASRPDRVLYTEAFF.

The chain uses TRBV18 and TRBJ1-1, with D tentatively TRBD1 (5 bases). The CDR3 extends over 14 amino acids. Germline V gene sequence: CDR1 KGHSH, CDR2 LQKENI. Deletions cut 3 bases from V and 10 bases from J, with 18 bases between. This chain's CDR3 is CASSPPGHSTGAFF. DNA for the CDR3: TGTGCCAGCTCACCTCCAGGGCATTCGACGGGAGCTTTCTTT.

V is TRBV5-1 and J is TRBJ2-2; D ambiguous. The CDR3 extends over 17 amino acids. Trimming removed 0 bases at V and 5 bases at J, with 17 bases between. From germline, CDR1 is SGHRS and CDR2 YFSETQ. In nucleotides, the CDR3 is TGCGCCAGCAGCTTGGCCGTCGGCAATGAGGTTACCGGGGAGCTGTTTTTT. Protein: CASSLAVGNEVTGELFF.

This chain uses TRBV13 with TRBJ2-5; D possibly corresponds to TRBD1 (6 bases). The CDR3 covers 14 residues. The germline V gene has CDR1 PRHDT and CDR2 FYEKMQ (reference sequence). Between the trimmed V and J ends, which lost 2 bases and 2 bases, there was a span of 9 bases. DNA of the CDR3: TGTGCCAGCAGCTTACGGCAGGGGCAAGAGACCCAGTACTTC. Protein: CASSLRQGQETQYF.

This clone was recorded a few times. The conserved phenylalanine or tryptophan normally closing the CDR3 is absent here, so this likely arose from a read error. The limits of the CDR3 on the DNA are not certain, so only TCRdb's listed CDR3 is given. The chain links TRBV20-1 to TRBJ2-3; the DNA was not used to check the table's D call, TRBD2. Per germline, CDR1 DFQATT and CDR2 SNEGSKA (reference sequence). Including both end residues, the CDR3 is 11 amino acids long. The CDR3 region is CSAKGAGFPLL.

V gene TRBV2 combines with J gene TRBJ1-1; TRBD1 is a possible D gene (5 bases). The CDR3 runs to 13 residues. Germline V gene sequence: CDR1 SNHLY, CDR2 FYNNEI. The CDR3 sequence: CATLRGGRTEAFF. The CDR3 DNA is TGTGCGACGCTAAGGGGCGGTCGGACTGAAGCTTTCTTT.

V is TRBV27 and J is TRBJ2-1, with 9 bases matching TRBD1. After removal of 8 bases from V and 7 bases from J, the junction contained 9 bases not matched to a gene. Germline V lookup: CDR1 MNHEY, CDR2 SMNVEV (reference sequence). This CDR3 contains 14 residues. As DNA, the CDR3 is TGTGCCAGCGAACACAGGGGGCGGGGTAATGAGCAGTTCTTC. The encoded protein is CASEHRGRGNEQFF.

The rearrangement joins TRBV5-1 to TRBJ2-5; D possibly corresponds to TRBD1 (5 bases). Germline assignment: CDR1 SGHRS and CDR2 YFSETQ. This CDR3 is 15 amino acids long. V lost 3 bases to trimming and J lost 3 bases, with 15 bases between them. CDR3 amino acids: CASSSSVGPEETQYF. CDR3 in DNA: TGCGCCAGCAGCTCATCAGTGGGGCCAGAAGAGACCCAGTACTTC.

V usage is TRBV4-2 and J usage is TRBJ2-3, with unresolved D. The CDR3 is 16 amino acids. Germline V gene sequence: CDR1 LGHNA, CDR2 YNFKEQ. Trimming took 6 bases from V and 1 from J, leaving 17 bases between them. CDR3 region: CASSPSEPLGTDTQYF. DNA for the CDR3: TGTGCCAGCAGTCCCTCCGAGCCCTTGGGCACAGATACGCAGTATTTT.

The chain combines TRBV21-1 with TRBJ1-1; the table names TRBD1, a call not compared with the DNA. TRBV21-1 is termed a pseudogene. The CDR3 is 15 residues long. CDR3 nucleotides: TGTGCCAGCAGCAAATACGGGACAGCTTCTTCCGAAGCTTTCTTT. It yields the protein CASSKYGTASSEAFF.

The V and J genes are TRBV28 and TRBJ2-5; the D gene is possibly TRBD2 (6 bases). Germline CDR1 reads MDHEN; CDR2 reads SYDVKM. Trimming took off 7 bases at V and 7 bases at J, with 19 bases between the two ends. The CDR3 consists of 14 residues. The CDR3 protein is CASTPRRELVTQYF. The CDR3 nucleotides read TGTGCCAGCACCCCCCGGCGGGAATTGGTGACCCAGTACTTC.

The CDR3 nucleotides are TGTGCCTGGAGCGGACTAGGCTCCTACGAGCAGTACGTC. Encoded protein: CAWSGLGSYEQYV. The chain recombines TRBV30 with TRBJ2-7, with TRBD2 matching 7 bases. Germline CDR1 GTSNPN, CDR2 SVGIG (reference sequence). The CDR3 is 13 amino acids. Trimming removed 3 bases from V and 0 bases from J; junction bases left unmatched: 2.

The J gene is TRBJ1-4, the V gene TRBV15, with 7 bases identical to TRBD1. CDR3 size: 16 residues. The germline V gene has CDR1 LNHNV and CDR2 YYDKDF (reference sequence). J was trimmed by 7 bases and V by 1 base; bases with no gene match: 9. The CDR3 nucleotides are TGTGCCACCAGCAGAGGTCCCGGGACAGCCCGTGAAAAACTGTTTTTT. Its translation: CATSRGPGTAREKLFF.